The 11 T cell receptor beta chains below all came from one sample that was sequenced in a study of T-cell memory formation after mild COVID-19. From the 5' RACE reads, TCRdb called clonotypes with MiXCR, one entry per CDR3 protein. The table includes about 270,000 distinct CDR3 sequences, roughly 15% detected once. The sample comprised PBMCs or a T cell subset sorted from them (not recorded which). The receptors originated from an adult woman who had mild COVID-19 (a few samples of this study predate the infection). Cell type and time point are not known.

This clonotype was counted a few times. V is TRBV20-1 and J is TRBJ1-4; the match to TRBD1 covers 9 bases. The germline V gene has CDR1 DFQATT and CDR2 SNEGSKA (reference sequence). The CDR3 loop spans 14 amino acids. V lost 5 bases, J lost 5 bases, and 6 bases stayed unmatched. The CDR3 loop is CSADTGTGNEKLFF. CDR3 coding DNA: TGCAGTGCTGATACCGGGACAGGGAATGAAAAACTGTTTTTT.

This rearrangement joins TRBV11-2 to TRBJ2-7; 9 nucleotides agree with TRBD2. Trimming cost V 0 bases and J 0 bases; bases outside gene matches: 0. Germline-derived CDR1 and CDR2 are SGHAT and FQNNGV. The CDR3 consists of 15 residues. The CDR3 region is CASSLDSGSSYEQYF. As DNA, the CDR3 is TGTGCCAGCAGCTTAGATAGCGGGAGCTCCTACGAGCAGTACTTC. Variable domain in full (rest from reference TRBV11-2 and TRBJ2-7): EAGVAQSPRYKIIEKRQSVAFWCNPISGHATLYWYQQILGQGPKLLIQFQNNGVVDDSQLPKDRFSAERLKGVDSTLKIQPAKLEDSAVYLCASSLDSGSSYEQYFGPGTRLTVT.

The V call is TRBV20-1, the J call TRBJ2-3, with TRBD2 matching over 11 bases. Germline CDR1 reads DFQATT; CDR2 reads SNEGSKA (reference sequence). V was pared by 5 bases and J by 6 bases, with 10 bases of the junction left unmatched. The CDR3 is 15 amino acids. The CDR3 reads CSAGPSTSGADTQYF. CDR3 in DNA: TGCAGTGCTGGACCTTCGACTAGCGGGGCTGATACGCAGTATTTT.

This clonotype was observed a few times. The CDR3 protein is CATSRESGGRADTQYF. The CDR3 region has the DNA TGTGCCACCAGCAGAGAGTCGGGGGGGCGGGCAGATACGCAGTATTTT. The V gene is TRBV15, the J gene TRBJ2-3; 8 bases match TRBD2. Trimming took 0 bases from V and 4 from J; bases not matched to a gene: 6. Looked up from germline, CDR1 is LNHNV and CDR2 is YYDKDF (reference sequence). This CDR3 has 16 residues.

The chain links TRBV24-1 to TRBJ2-1, with TRBD1 matching 11 bases. J was trimmed by 7 bases and V by 5 bases; bases with no gene match: 6. This CDR3 contains 15 residues. Germline lookup yields CDR1 KGHDR and CDR2 SFDVKD. CDR3 protein: CATSGGTGGLNEQFF. The DNA of the CDR3 is TGTGCCACCAGTGGTGGGACAGGGGGTTTGAATGAGCAGTTCTTC.

The rearrangement links TRBV12-3 or TRBV12-4 to TRBJ1-2, with 7 bases fitting TRBD1. The CDR3 length is 12 residues. Trimming cost V 7 bases and J 4 bases; bases outside gene matches: 3. In DNA, the CDR3 is TGTGCCAGCAATCCAGGGGGCTATGGCTACACCTTC. Encoded protein: CASNPGGYGYTF.

CDR3 DNA sequence: TGTGCCAGCAGTTACTATCTAGCGGGCTCCTACAATGAGCAGTTCTTC. Its translation is CASSYYLAGSYNEQFF. V usage is TRBV6-2 or TRBV6-3 and J usage is TRBJ2-1, with 8 positions matching TRBD2. The junction had 2 bases not matched to a gene; V was cut back by 1 base and J by 0 bases. The CDR3 covers 16 residues. Germline values: CDR1 MNHEY, CDR2 SVGEGT.

The chain couples TRBV3-1 to TRBJ2-3; maybe TRBD2 (6 bases). V was shortened by 3 bases and J by 4 bases, with 11 bases between the two germline ends. CDR1 and CDR2 from the germline V gene are LGHDT and YNNKEL (reference sequence). The CDR3 runs to 14 residues. This chain's CDR3 is CASSQGDFADTQYF. CDR3 in DNA: TGTGCCAGCAGCCAGGGGGACTTCGCAGATACGCAGTATTTT.

This clonotype was counted between two and nine times. The CDR3 protein is CATSSTLVGLAGGISSYEQYF. The CDR3 nucleotides are TGTGCCACCAGCAGTACCCTGGTCGGACTAGCGGGGGGGATTAGCTCCTACGAGCAGTACTTC. V and J are TRBV15 and TRBJ2-7; 15 positions match TRBD2. The CDR3 totals 21 residues. From germline, CDR1 is LNHNV and CDR2 YYDKDF (reference sequence). V shed 3 bases and J 0 bases; nucleotides not matched to a gene: 15. Full variable domain (rest looked up from reference TRBV15 and TRBJ2-7): DAMVIQNPRYQVTQFGKPVTLSCSQTLNHNVMYWYQQKSSQAPKLLFHYYDKDFNNEADTPDNFQSRRPNTSFCFLDIRSPGLGDTAMYLCATSSTLVGLAGGISSYEQYFGPGTRLTVT.

V is TRBV20-1 and J is TRBJ2-3, with D possibly matching TRBD1 (6 bases). This CDR3 comprises 12 residues. Germline CDR1 is DFQATT and CDR2 is SNEGSKA (reference sequence). V was cut by 5 bases and J by 0 bases, with 6 bases left in between. CDR3 bases: TGCAGTGCTCAGGGGAGCACAGATACGCAGTATTTT. Its protein is CSAQGSTDTQYF.

The chain couples TRBV5-5 to TRBJ1-3; D not certain. V lost 2 bases and J 0 bases, leaving 15 bases between the germline ends. The CDR3 loop spans 17 amino acids. Germline-derived CDR1 and CDR2 are SGHKS and YYEKEE (reference sequence). The DNA for the CDR3 is TGTGCCAGCAGCTTTTACACAAATACCAACTCTGGAAACACCATATATTTT. This sequence encodes CASSFYTNTNSGNTIYF.